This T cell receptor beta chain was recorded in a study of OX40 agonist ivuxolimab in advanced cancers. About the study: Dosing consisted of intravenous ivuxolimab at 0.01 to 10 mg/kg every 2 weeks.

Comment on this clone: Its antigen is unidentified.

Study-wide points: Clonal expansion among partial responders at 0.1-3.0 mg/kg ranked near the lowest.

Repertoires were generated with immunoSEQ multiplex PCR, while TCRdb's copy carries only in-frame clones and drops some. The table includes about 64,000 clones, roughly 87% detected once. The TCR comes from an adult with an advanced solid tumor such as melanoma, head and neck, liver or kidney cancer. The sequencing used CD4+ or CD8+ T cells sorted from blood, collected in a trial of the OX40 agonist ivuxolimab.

The CDR3 DNA is TGTGCCTGCCGCAACACCGGGGAGCTGTTTTTT. Translated: CACRNTGELFF. The chain employs TRBV30 and TRBJ2-2; D unclear. Germline V gives CDR1 GTSNPN, CDR2 SVGIG (reference sequence). V was pared by 6 bases and J by 2 bases, with 4 bases between. CDR3 length equals 11 residues.